This TCR beta chain originates from a study of T cells in Graves' hyperthyroidism and ophthalmopathy. Study conclusions and caveats: Blood also showed most of the thyroid clonotypes that were expanded above 0.001. With a median lead of 6.5 months before onset, the model predicted ophthalmopathy.

V lost 0 bases to trimming and J lost 6 bases, with 9 bases between them. Per germline, CDR1 LNHNV and CDR2 YYDKDF (reference sequence). The CDR3 consists of 13 residues. RNA transcripts provided the source from which TCR beta CDR3 regions were amplified. First-round RT-PCR with HTBI primers amplified the TCR CDR3 region. TCRdb re-called the multiplex PCR reads with MiXCR, one entry per CDR3 protein. The table lists roughly 500,000 distinct CDR3 sequences, 40% to 50% of them singletons, with about 43% in the top ten. Worth noting for this clonotype: Its cognate antigen is unknown.

Lactation, pregnancy, other autoimmune disease or uncontrolled infection excluded patients. Diagnosis rested on symptoms, serum thyroxine and TRAb, thyroid ultrasound, and orbital computed tomography. This receptor was identified in an adult woman with Graves' disease, either hyperthyroidism or ophthalmopathy (not recorded which). The sample was peripheral blood or thyroid tissue (not recorded which). The V and J genes are TRBV15 and TRBJ2-7, with D uncertain. Written as DNA, the CDR3 is TGTGCCACCAGCAGAGAGGTGCAGACCGAGCAGTACTTC. This codes for CATSREVQTEQYF.